These 27 T cell receptor beta chains were all obtained from the same sample, sequenced in a study of response to subunit inactivated influenza vaccine. One entry per CDR3 protein, called by TCRdb with MiXCR from the RT-PCR reads. The data show about 480,000 distinct CDR3 sequences, 9.5% to 12% seen once. Specimen: PBMCs from blood, collected roughly 48 days after vaccination. The receptors here all came from a man aged 50 to 59 who received an inactivated influenza vaccine.

The table lists this clonotype with many counts. J is TRBJ2-3 and V is TRBV29-1, with D tentatively TRBD1 (6 bases). V shed 7 bases and J shed 0 bases, with 14 bases lying between them. Per the germline V gene, CDR1 is SQVTM and CDR2 is ANQGSEA. The CDR3 is 14 residues long. The CDR3, as DNA: TGCAGCGGGGTTACAGGGTCTAGCACAGATACGCAGTATTTT. This translates into CSGVTGSSTDTQYF.

This clonotype was counted between two and nine times. V gene TRBV3-1 combines with J gene TRBJ1-3; no clear D gene. This CDR3 has 16 residues. V was trimmed by 2 bases and J by 0 bases, leaving 11 bases between them. Per the germline V gene, CDR1 is LGHDT and CDR2 is YNNKEL (reference sequence). The CDR3 sequence: CASSQPSRTSGNTIYF. For the CDR3, the DNA is TGTGCCAGCAGCCAACCTTCTCGAACCTCTGGAAACACCATATATTTT.

This clonotype was seen repeatedly, ten times or more. The J gene is TRBJ1-1, the V gene TRBV5-1; D uncertain. The CDR3 is 13 residues long. V lost 4 bases and J lost 2, with 9 bases in between. Germline-derived CDR1 and CDR2 are SGHRS and YFSETQ. The DNA for the CDR3 is TGCGCCAGCAGCCGGACGGGAAACACTGAAGCTTTCTTT. Its protein product is CASSRTGNTEAFF. Combining the CDR3 with reference TRBV5-1 and TRBJ1-1 gives the whole variable domain KAGVTQTPRYLIKTRGQQVTLSCSPISGHRSVSWYQQTPGQGLQFLFEYFSETQRNKGNFPGRFSGRQFSNSRSEMNVSTLELGDSALYLCASSRTGNTEAFFGQGTRLTVV.

This clonotype was observed a handful of times. This rearrangement joins TRBV12-3 or TRBV12-4 to TRBJ1-6, with unresolved D. Trimming took off 1 base at V and 9 bases at J, with 7 bases between the two ends. The CDR3 covers 13 residues. CDR3 loop: CASSLDGFSPLHF. Written as DNA, the CDR3 is TGTGCCAGCAGTTTAGACGGGTTTTCACCCCTCCACTTT.

This clonotype was counted only a few times. The chain joins TRBV7-9 to TRBJ1-6; D possibly corresponds to TRBD1 (5 bases). V was shortened by 8 bases and J by 8 bases, with 10 bases between the two germline ends. CDR1 SEHNR and CDR2 FQNEAQ come from the germline V gene (reference sequence). This CDR3 has 12 residues. The DNA for the CDR3 is TGTGCCAGCGGACGGGGCGATTCACCCCTCCACTTT. This sequence encodes CASGRGDSPLHF.

CDR3 coding DNA: TGCAGTGCTAGAGATATGTCGGGGACAGGGGTAATCTACGAGCAGTACTTC. Amino acids: CSARDMSGTGVIYEQYF. The chain links TRBV20-1 to TRBJ2-7; 10 bases are a match to TRBD1. The CDR3 contains 17 residues. The junction had 11 bases not matched to a gene; V was cut back by 0 bases and J by 3 bases. CDR1 and CDR2 from the germline V gene are DFQATT and SNEGSKA (reference sequence).

The J gene is TRBJ2-1, the V gene TRBV14; TRBD1 matches 7 bases. Trimming cost V 0 bases and J 12 bases; bases outside gene matches: 14. The CDR3 spans 16 residues. The germline V gene has CDR1 SGHDN and CDR2 FVKESK. The CDR3 here is CASSQERDSQKYGQFF. In nucleotides, the CDR3 is TGTGCCAGCAGCCAAGAGAGGGACAGTCAGAAATATGGGCAGTTCTTC.

This chain links TRBV2 with TRBJ2-7; 12 bases are a match to TRBD2. V lost 6 bases, J lost 5 bases, and 11 bases stayed unmatched. The CDR3 extends over 16 amino acids. Germline CDR1 is SNHLY and CDR2 is FYNNEI. CDR3: CASRQAWTSGNHEQYF. The CDR3 bases are TGTGCCAGCAGGCAAGCATGGACTAGCGGGAACCACGAGCAGTACTTC. The full variable domain, its missing parts supplied by reference TRBV2 and TRBJ2-7, is EPEVTQTPSHQVTQMGQEVILRCVPISNHLYFYWYRQILGQKVEFLVSFYNNEISEKSEIFDDQFSVERPDGSNFTLKIRSTKLEDSAMYFCASRQAWTSGNHEQYFGPGTRLTVT.

The rearrangement joins TRBV28 to TRBJ2-3; D is possibly TRBD1 (6 bases). Trimming stripped 3 bases from V and 6 bases from J, with 13 bases between. In germline, CDR1 is MDHEN, CDR2 SYDVKM. The CDR3 sequence is 14 residues long. CDR3 region: CASSFLGQFDTQYF. The CDR3 DNA sequence: TGTGCCAGCAGTTTTCTCGGACAGTTCGATACGCAGTATTTT.

This clonotype was observed at least ten times. The genes are TRBV6-5 and TRBJ1-4; D gene ambiguous. The V gene lost 6 bases and the J gene lost 1 base, with 3 bases spanning the gap. This CDR3 has 12 amino acids. Germline-derived CDR1 and CDR2 are MNHEY and SVGAGI. The DNA for the CDR3 is TGTGCCAGCAGGGGAACTAATGAAAAACTGTTTTTT. This encodes CASRGTNEKLFF.

This clonotype was seen only a few times. The chain couples TRBV5-5 to TRBJ1-4; D might be TRBD1 (5 bases). Germline V gives CDR1 SGHKS, CDR2 YYEKEE (reference sequence). The CDR3 totals 14 residues. Trimming removed 1 base at V and 9 bases at J, with 13 bases between. The CDR3: CASSLYQGVKKLFF. In nucleotides, the CDR3 is TGTGCCAGCAGCTTGTATCAGGGTGTGAAAAAACTGTTTTTT.

The CDR3 protein is CASSPSSGRALYNEQFF. The CDR3 DNA reads as TGTGCCAGCTCACCTTCTAGCGGGAGGGCCCTCTACAATGAGCAGTTCTTC. This rearrangement joins TRBV18 to TRBJ2-1; 12 bases align to TRBD2. This CDR3 is 17 amino acids long. V lost 3 bases and J lost 3; bases outside the gene matches: 6. CDR1 and CDR2 (germline): KGHSH, LQKENI.

J is TRBJ2-7 and V is TRBV10-2; maybe TRBD1 (5 bases). This CDR3 region has 13 residues. CDR1 is WSHSY and CDR2 is SAAADI in the germline V gene. The V gene lost 0 bases and the J gene lost 2 bases, with 5 bases spanning the gap. The chain's CDR3 is CASSESTAYEQYF. CDR3 DNA sequence: TGCGCCAGCAGTGAGTCGACAGCCTACGAGCAGTACTTC.

The chain uses TRBV12-3 or TRBV12-4 and TRBJ2-7, with D perhaps matching TRBD2 (6 bases). The V end was cut by 3 bases, the J end by 5 bases, with 20 bases between. CDR3 length equals 16 residues. CDR3 nucleotide sequence: TGTGCCAGCAGTTTTAGGGCGGGACTCAAAGCCCACGAGCAGTACTTC. Its protein product is CASSFRAGLKAHEQYF.

This clonotype was seen repeatedly, ten times or more. The chain employs TRBV12-3 or TRBV12-4 and TRBJ2-3, with D perhaps matching TRBD2 (5 bases). Between the trimmed V and J ends, which lost 7 bases and 2 bases, there was a span of 10 bases. The CDR3 extends over 13 amino acids. The CDR3 DNA follows: TGTGCCAGCACGAGAGGGTACACAGATACGCAGTATTTT. Its translation: CASTRGYTDTQYF.

This clonotype was detected many times. The V and J genes are TRBV29-1 and TRBJ2-6; the D gene is possibly TRBD1 (5 bases). The V and J ends lost 7 bases and 2 bases respectively, with 15 bases between them. This CDR3 has 15 residues. In germline, CDR1 is SQVTM, CDR2 ANQGSEA. The CDR3 region is CSARTGFPGANVLTF. For the CDR3, the DNA is TGCAGCGCCAGAACAGGTTTCCCTGGGGCCAACGTCCTGACTTTC.

This sequence joins TRBV28 and TRBJ1-1; 7 nucleotides line up with TRBD1. Germline CDR1 and CDR2: MDHEN and SYDVKM. The CDR3 is 15 amino acids. Germline trimming cut 6 bases from V and 2 bases from J; bases unmatched to any gene: 9. The CDR3 DNA follows: TGTGCCAGCAGCCTCATGGGACAGCAAAACACTGAAGCTTTCTTT. Protein: CASSLMGQQNTEAFF.

This clonotype appeared many times. V gene TRBV9 combines with J gene TRBJ2-7, with D hard to call. From germline, CDR1 is SGDLS and CDR2 YYNGEE. V was shortened by 4 bases and J by 0 bases, with 14 bases between the two germline ends. CDR3 length: 15 amino acids. The CDR3 DNA follows: TGTGCCAGCAGCTCCCAGCCCTATCCCTCCTACGAGCAGTACTTC. Encoded protein: CASSSQPYPSYEQYF.

This clonotype came up a few times. This chain connects TRBV4-2 to TRBJ2-5, with 7 bases lining up with TRBD2. V lost 0 bases, J lost 5 bases, and 9 bases stayed unmatched. Germline CDR1 and CDR2: LGHNA and YNFKEQ. This CDR3 has 16 residues. The CDR3 DNA reads as TGTGCCAGCAGCCAAGATACGCGCGGGAGCCGCGAGACCCAGTACTTC. It codes for CASSQDTRGSRETQYF.

This chain joins TRBV5-1 and TRBJ1-2, with TRBD1 matching over 8 bases. Germline values: CDR1 SGHRS, CDR2 YFSETQ. This CDR3 comprises 13 residues. The ends lost 4 bases at V and 6 bases at J; junction bases unmatched: 5. The CDR3 here is CASSPTGDHGYTF. The CDR3 region has the DNA TGCGCCAGCAGCCCGACAGGGGATCATGGCTACACCTTC.

The chain uses TRBV6-1 and TRBJ2-2, with 10 positions matching TRBD1. Germline CDR1 and CDR2: MNHNS and SASEGT. This CDR3 comprises 15 residues. Losses at the gene ends were 7 bases for V and 4 bases for J; bases not matched to a gene: 6. CDR3: CASKGQGIGTGELFF. In nucleotides, the CDR3 is TGTGCCAGCAAGGGACAGGGGATCGGCACCGGGGAGCTGTTTTTT.

This clonotype was detected ten times or more. The chain uses TRBV7-9 and TRBJ1-1, with D unclear. Germline assignment: CDR1 SEHNR and CDR2 FQNEAQ (reference sequence). V was cut by 2 bases and J by 3 bases, with 7 bases left in between. The CDR3 runs to 13 residues. The CDR3, as DNA: TGTGCCAGCAGCTTACAAGGTTACACTGAAGCTTTCTTT. Its protein is CASSLQGYTEAFF.

This clonotype has just a few counts. This sequence joins TRBV20-1 and TRBJ2-7, with TRBD2 matching over 10 bases. CDR1 and CDR2 from the germline V gene are DFQATT and SNEGSKA (reference sequence). The CDR3 runs 16 residues. The V gene end was trimmed by 6 bases and the J gene end by 1 base; junction bases not matched to a gene: 12. CDR3: CSASPFLAGGSYEQYF. As DNA, the CDR3 is TGCAGTGCCTCCCCCTTCTTAGCGGGGGGATCCTACGAGCAGTACTTC.

The gene calls are TRBV2 and TRBJ1-5; unclear D gene. The germline V and J ends were trimmed by 3 bases and 1 base, with 7 bases remaining between them. CDR3 length equals 14 residues. The V gene's germline CDR1 is SNHLY and CDR2 FYNNEI. CDR3 amino acids: CASSDRLSNQPQHF. CDR3 bases: TGTGCCAGCAGTGACAGGCTAAGCAATCAGCCCCAGCATTTT.

The chain has TRBV15 and TRBJ2-1; 7 bases map to TRBD2. V lost 0 bases to trimming and J lost 7 bases; unmatched junction nucleotides: 6. Germline V gene lookup returns CDR1 LNHNV and CDR2 YYDKDF (reference sequence). The CDR3 length is 15 residues. The CDR3 loop reads CATSRDRLAANEQFF. CDR3 DNA: TGTGCCACCAGCAGAGATCGGCTAGCGGCAAATGAGCAGTTCTTC.

This clonotype was seen a few times. The chain carries TRBV12-3 or TRBV12-4 and TRBJ1-4, with a tentative D call TRBD1 (6 bases). The ends were cut back, 2 bases at V and 8 bases at J, with 12 bases in the middle. This CDR3 spans 14 amino acids. CDR3 residues: CASSLWGREEKLFF. The CDR3 DNA reads as TGTGCCAGCAGTTTATGGGGGCGGGAGGAAAAACTGTTTTTT.

This clonotype was detected only a few times. V is TRBV4-3 and J is TRBJ1-1; unclear D gene. The germline V gene has CDR1 LGHNA and CDR2 YSLEER. The CDR3 covers 13 residues. The ends were cut back, 0 bases at V and 3 bases at J, with 5 bases in the middle. The CDR3 DNA is TGCGCCAGCAGCCAAGATATCGACACTGAAGCTTTCTTT. This sequence encodes CASSQDIDTEAFF.